This is a list of T cell receptor beta chains from one sample in a study of blood T cells in healthy people across ages. TCRdb independently ran MiXCR on the 5' RACE reads; one entry per CDR3 protein. The table includes approximately 940,000 distinct CDR3 sequences, roughly 43% detected once. Sequenced: blood. All receptors derive from a man aged 30-40 years in good health. Both conserved end residues are part of each CDR3. The D gene is left open where the match is weak. Size is stated for part of the rows, as once, few or many counts, or as a class when the clone is expanded.

TRBV5-1	TRBJ2-4	NA	NA	CVSSLAPRGDTKNIQYF	TGCGTCAGCAGCTTGGCCCCCAGGGGGGATACCAAAAACATTCAGTACTTC
TRBV18	TRBJ1-5	NA	TRBD1	CASSSLTGEGNQPQHF	TGTGCCAGCTCATCATTGACAGGGGAGGGCAATCAGCCCCAGCATTTT
TRBV20-1	TRBJ2-1	many	TRBD2	CSARGLAENNEQFF	TGCAGTGCTAGAGGTCTAGCGGAAAACAATGAGCAGTTCTTC
TRBV7-2	TRBJ1-1	NA	NA	CASSFPGGDEAFF	TGTGCCAGCAGCTTCCCTGGAGGGGATGAAGCTTTCTTT
TRBV20-1	TRBJ2-7	NA	NA	CSAGRFGDREQYF	TGCAGTGCGGGACGGTTTGGAGACCGCGAGCAGTACTTC
TRBV4-1	TRBJ2-7	many	NA	CASSQEGQGHEQYF	TGCGCCAGCAGCCAAGAAGGTCAGGGCCACGAGCAGTACTTC
TRBV10-3	TRBJ1-2	NA	NA	CAISDAGVGNYGYTF	TGTGCCATCAGTGACGCAGGTGTAGGGAACTATGGCTACACCTTC
TRBV27	TRBJ1-5	few	NA	CASSLGPVGDSNQPQHF	TGTGCCAGCAGTTTAGGGCCCGTGGGGGATAGCAATCAGCCCCAGCATTTT
TRBV29-1	TRBJ2-3	few	NA	CSVEVVNTQYF	TGCAGCGTTGAAGTCGTGAATACGCAGTATTTT
TRBV7-2	TRBJ2-1	NA	NA	CASSLEVAPYNEQFF	TGTGCCAGCAGCTTAGAAGTAGCGCCCTACAATGAGCAGTTCTTC
TRBV9	TRBJ2-3	few	NA	CASSVGTEGFGTQYF	TGTGCCAGCAGCGTAGGGACAGAGGGTTTTGGTACGCAGTATTTT
TRBV5-1	TRBJ1-1	NA	NA	CASSFGQTGAGAEAFF	TGCGCCAGCAGCTTTGGGCAGACCGGGGCCGGGGCTGAAGCTTTCTTT
TRBV7-2	TRBJ2-7	NA	NA	CASSLAGPTSEQYF	TGTGCCAGCAGCTTAGCGGGGCCCACGAGCGAGCAGTACTTC
TRBV5-5	TRBJ1-2	NA	NA	CASSSQSPTNYGYTF	TGTGCCAGCAGTTCTCAGAGCCCGACTAACTATGGCTACACCTTC
TRBV5-1	TRBJ1-5	NA	NA	CASSLGDGQPQHF	TGCGCCAGCAGCCTAGGGGATGGCCAGCCCCAGCATTTT
TRBV5-1	TRBJ2-7	NA	NA	CASSLNTGSTYEQYF	TGCGCCAGCAGCCTAAACACCGGGTCCACCTACGAGCAGTACTTC
TRBV7-2	TRBJ1-5	NA	NA	CASSIGRNQPQHF	TGTGCCAGCAGCATTGGGCGCAATCAGCCCCAGCATTTT
TRBV28	TRBJ2-5	NA	NA	CASSLGGRDQYF	TGTGCCAGCAGTTTAGGCGGCCGGGACCAGTACTTC
TRBV5-1	TRBJ2-3	NA	NA	CASSALAGADTQYF	TGCGCCAGCAGCGCTCTGGCCGGAGCAGATACGCAGTATTTT
TRBV9	TRBJ1-6	few	NA	CASSVGDDSPLHF	TGTGCCAGCAGCGTAGGAGATGATTCACCCCTCCACTTT
TRBV12-3/TRBV12-4	TRBJ2-4	many	TRBD2	CASSFAAGGAKNIQYF	TGTGCCAGCAGTTTTGCGGCGGGGGGTGCCAAAAACATTCAGTACTTC
TRBV12-5	TRBJ2-3	NA	TRBD1	CASGKTGVAADTQYF	TGTGCTAGTGGTAAGACAGGGGTCGCCGCAGATACGCAGTATTTT
TRBV2	TRBJ2-3	once	TRBD2	CASSAKGAGGTDTQYF	TGTGCCAGCAGTGCTAAGGGAGCGGGGGGCACAGATACGCAGTATTTT
TRBV9	TRBJ2-7	NA	NA	CASSVGEGVITLAPYEQYF	TGTGCCAGCAGTGTAGGGGAGGGGGTGATTACCTTAGCTCCCTACGAGCAGTACTTC
TRBV10-3	TRBJ1-1	few	TRBD1	CAISPGGTEAFF	TGTGCCATCAGTCCAGGGGGCACTGAAGCTTTCTTT
TRBV27	TRBJ2-5	NA	TRBD2	CASTAGGLGKTQYF	TGTGCCAGCACTGCGGGGGGCCTGGGAAAGACCCAGTACTTC
TRBV4-2	TRBJ2-1	NA	TRBD2	CASSQDGTSGNNEQFF	TGTGCCAGCAGCCAAGATGGGACTAGCGGAAACAATGAGCAGTTCTTC
TRBV29-1	TRBJ2-1	few	TRBD2	CSVVKNFGTSGHNEQFF	TGCAGCGTTGTCAAAAACTTCGGGACTAGCGGGCACAATGAGCAGTTCTTC
TRBV6-2/TRBV6-3	TRBJ2-4	NA	NA	CASSYKGFVKNIQYF	TGTGCCAGCAGTTACAAAGGGTTTGTCAAAAACATTCAGTACTTC
TRBV5-4	TRBJ2-3	NA	TRBD2	CASSLGASGGAGSTDTQYF	TGTGCCAGCAGCTTGGGGGCTAGCGGGGGGGCCGGGAGCACAGATACGCAGTATTTT
TRBV7-2	TRBJ2-3	NA	NA	CASSLRGGLLSTDTQYF	TGTGCCAGCAGCTTACGAGGCGGGCTACTGAGCACAGATACGCAGTATTTT
TRBV5-4	TRBJ2-5	NA	NA	CASSFETPGGTQYF	TGTGCCAGCAGCTTTGAGACACCGGGCGGGACCCAGTACTTC
TRBV7-9	TRBJ2-7	NA	NA	CASSFEKGASEQYF	TGTGCCAGCAGCTTCGAGAAAGGGGCCTCCGAGCAGTACTTC
TRBV9	TRBJ2-3	few	TRBD1	CASSVRQGTGDTQYF	TGTGCCAGCAGCGTTCGACAGGGAACGGGAGATACGCAGTATTTT
TRBV5-6	TRBJ2-1	NA	NA	CASSLVGQSYNEQFF	TGTGCCAGCAGCTTGGTAGGACAGAGCTACAATGAGCAGTTCTTC
TRBV18	TRBJ2-5	NA	NA	CASSPTHSETYPQETQYF	TGTGCCAGCTCACCAACCCACTCAGAAACGTACCCCCAAGAGACCCAGTACTTC
TRBV29-1	TRBJ2-3	NA	TRBD2	CSGTLAGGVDTQYF	TGCAGCGGGACCTTAGCGGGGGGCGTGGATACGCAGTATTTT